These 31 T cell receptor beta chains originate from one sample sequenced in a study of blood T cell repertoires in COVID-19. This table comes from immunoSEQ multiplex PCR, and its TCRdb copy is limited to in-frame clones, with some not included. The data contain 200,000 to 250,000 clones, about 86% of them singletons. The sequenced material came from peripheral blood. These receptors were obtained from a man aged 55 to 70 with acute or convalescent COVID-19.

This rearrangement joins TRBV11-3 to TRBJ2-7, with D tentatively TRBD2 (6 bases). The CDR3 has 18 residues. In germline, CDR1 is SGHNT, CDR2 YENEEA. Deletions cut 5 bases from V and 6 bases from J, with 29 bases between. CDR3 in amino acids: CASSTYGRLEDPLLEQYF. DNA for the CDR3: TGTGCCAGCAGCACCTACGGGAGACTAGAAGACCCCCTCCTCGAGCAGTACTTC.

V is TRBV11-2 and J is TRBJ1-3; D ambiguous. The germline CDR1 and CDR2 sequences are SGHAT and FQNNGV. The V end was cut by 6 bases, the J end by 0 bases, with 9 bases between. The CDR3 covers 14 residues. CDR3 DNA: TGTGCCAGCAGGAGGAGCCTCTCTGGAAACACCATATATTTT. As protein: CASRRSLSGNTIYF.

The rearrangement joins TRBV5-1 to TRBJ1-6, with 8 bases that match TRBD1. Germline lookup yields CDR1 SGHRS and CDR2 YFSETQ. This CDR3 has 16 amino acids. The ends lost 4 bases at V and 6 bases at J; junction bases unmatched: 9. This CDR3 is CASSIQGASGNSPLHF. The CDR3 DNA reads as TGCGCCAGCAGCATCCAGGGGGCGTCGGGTAATTCACCCCTCCACTTT.

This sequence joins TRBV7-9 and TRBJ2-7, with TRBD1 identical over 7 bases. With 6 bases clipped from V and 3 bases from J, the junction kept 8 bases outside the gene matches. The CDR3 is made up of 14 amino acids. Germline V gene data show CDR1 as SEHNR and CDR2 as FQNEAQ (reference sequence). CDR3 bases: TGTGCCAGCAGGCGACAGGGTTCAAGCTACGAGCAGTACTTC. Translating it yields CASRRQGSSYEQYF. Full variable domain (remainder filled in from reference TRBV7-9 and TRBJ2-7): DTGVSQNPRHKITKRGQNVTFRCDPISEHNRLYWYRQTLGQGPEFLTYFQNEAQLEKSRLLSDRFSAERPKGSFSTLEIQRTEQGDSAMYLCASRRQGSSYEQYFGPGTRLTVT.

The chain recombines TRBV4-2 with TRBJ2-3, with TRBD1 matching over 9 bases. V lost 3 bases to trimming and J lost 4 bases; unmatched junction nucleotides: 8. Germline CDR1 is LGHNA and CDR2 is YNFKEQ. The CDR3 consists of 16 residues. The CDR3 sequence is CASSQGQGTRSDTQYF. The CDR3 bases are TGTGCCAGCAGCCAGGGACAGGGAACCAGGTCAGATACGCAGTATTTT.

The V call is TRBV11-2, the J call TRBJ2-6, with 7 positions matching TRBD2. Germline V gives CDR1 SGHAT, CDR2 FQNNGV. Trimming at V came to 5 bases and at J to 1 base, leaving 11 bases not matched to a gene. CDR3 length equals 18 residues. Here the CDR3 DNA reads TGTGCCAGCAGCAAGTTTAGCGGGTTCCAATCTGGGGCCAACGTCCTGACTTTC. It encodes CASSKFSGFQSGANVLTF.

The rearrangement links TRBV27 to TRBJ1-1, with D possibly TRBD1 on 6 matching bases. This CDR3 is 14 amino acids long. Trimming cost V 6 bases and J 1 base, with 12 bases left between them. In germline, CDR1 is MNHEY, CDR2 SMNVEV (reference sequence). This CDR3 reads CASRGAGANTEAFF. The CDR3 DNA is TGTGCCAGCAGGGGGGCAGGAGCGAACACTGAAGCTTTCTTT.

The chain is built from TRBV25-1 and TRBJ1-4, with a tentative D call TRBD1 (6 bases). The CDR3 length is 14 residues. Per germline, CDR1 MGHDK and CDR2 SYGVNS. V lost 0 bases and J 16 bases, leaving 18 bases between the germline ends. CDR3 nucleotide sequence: TGTGCCAGCAGTGAATATCCTTTGCCCGCAGGGGAGTTTTTT. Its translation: CASSEYPLPAGEFF.

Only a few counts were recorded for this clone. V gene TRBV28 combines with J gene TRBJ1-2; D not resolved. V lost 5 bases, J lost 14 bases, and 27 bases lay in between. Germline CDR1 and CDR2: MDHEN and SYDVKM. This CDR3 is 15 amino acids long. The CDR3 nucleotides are TGTGCCAGCAGTCTTTTATGGGAGTTGGGCACCCACGGTACCTTC. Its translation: CASSLLWELGTHGTF.

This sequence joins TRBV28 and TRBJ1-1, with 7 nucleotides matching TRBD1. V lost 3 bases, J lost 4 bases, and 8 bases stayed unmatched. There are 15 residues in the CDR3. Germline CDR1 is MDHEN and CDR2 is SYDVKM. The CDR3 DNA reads TGTGCCAGCAGTTTCCGACAGGGTGGAATCACTGAAGCTTTCTTT. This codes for CASSFRQGGITEAFF.

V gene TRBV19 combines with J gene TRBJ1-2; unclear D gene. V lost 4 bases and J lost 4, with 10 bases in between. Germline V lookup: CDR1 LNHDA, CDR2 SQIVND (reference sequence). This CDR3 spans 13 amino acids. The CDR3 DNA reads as TGTGCCAGTAGTACGGGGAGTCTCTATGGCTACACCTTC. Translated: CASSTGSLYGYTF.

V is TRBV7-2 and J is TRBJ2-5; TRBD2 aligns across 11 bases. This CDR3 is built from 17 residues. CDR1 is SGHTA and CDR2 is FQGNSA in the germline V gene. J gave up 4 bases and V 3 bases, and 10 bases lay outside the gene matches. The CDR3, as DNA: TGTGCCAGCAGCTTGCCTAGCGGGGGGTCAAAGGTAGAGACCCAGTACTTC. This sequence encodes CASSLPSGGSKVETQYF.

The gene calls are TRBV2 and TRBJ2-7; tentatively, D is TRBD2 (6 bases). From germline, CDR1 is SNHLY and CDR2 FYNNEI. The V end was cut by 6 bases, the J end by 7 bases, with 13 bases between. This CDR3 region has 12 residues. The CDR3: CASRAAGQEQYF. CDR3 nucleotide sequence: TGTGCCAGCAGGGCCGCGGGGCAAGAGCAGTACTTC.

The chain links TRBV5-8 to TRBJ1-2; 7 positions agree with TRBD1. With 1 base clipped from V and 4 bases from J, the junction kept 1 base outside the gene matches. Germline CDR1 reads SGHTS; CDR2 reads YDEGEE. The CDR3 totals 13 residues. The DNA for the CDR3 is TGTGCCAGCAGCTTGACAGGGGCCTATGGCTACACCTTC. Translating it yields CASSLTGAYGYTF.

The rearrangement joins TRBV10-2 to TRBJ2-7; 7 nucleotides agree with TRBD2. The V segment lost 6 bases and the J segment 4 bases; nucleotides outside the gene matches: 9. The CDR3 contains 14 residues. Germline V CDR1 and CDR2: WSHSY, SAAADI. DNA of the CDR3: TGCGCCAGCAGGGGGGGAGGGAGTCCGTACGAGCAGTACTTC. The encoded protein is CASRGGGSPYEQYF.

This CDR3 reads CASSDGLALDNTGELFF. The CDR3 DNA reads as TGTGCCAGCAGTGACGGACTAGCGCTGGATAACACCGGGGAGCTGTTTTTT. This rearrangement joins TRBV6-1 to TRBJ2-2; 9 bases are a match to TRBD2. CDR1 is MNHNS and CDR2 is SASEGT in the germline V gene. The CDR3 extends over 17 amino acids. V shed 3 bases and J 2 bases; nucleotides not matched to a gene: 7.

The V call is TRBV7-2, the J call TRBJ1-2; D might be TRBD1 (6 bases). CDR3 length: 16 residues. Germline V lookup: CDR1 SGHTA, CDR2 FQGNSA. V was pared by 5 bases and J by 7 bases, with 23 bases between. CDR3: CASSVRLGDNLSGYTF. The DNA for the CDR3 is TGTGCCAGCAGCGTTCGCCTCGGGGACAACCTGTCTGGCTACACCTTC.

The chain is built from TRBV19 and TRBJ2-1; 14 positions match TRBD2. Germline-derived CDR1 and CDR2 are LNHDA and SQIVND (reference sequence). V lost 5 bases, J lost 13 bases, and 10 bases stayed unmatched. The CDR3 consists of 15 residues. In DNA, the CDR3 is TGTGCCAGTAGTGTCCGACTAGCGGGAGGGCCGGCTCAGTTCTTC. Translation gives CASSVRLAGGPAQFF.

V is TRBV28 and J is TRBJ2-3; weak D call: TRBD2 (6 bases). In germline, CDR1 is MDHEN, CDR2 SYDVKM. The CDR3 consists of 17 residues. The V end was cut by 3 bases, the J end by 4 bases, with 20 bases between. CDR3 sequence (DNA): TGTGCCAGCAGTTTCCTCCTGGCGGCCGGAGGGCCAGATACGCAGTATTTT. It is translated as CASSFLLAAGGPDTQYF.

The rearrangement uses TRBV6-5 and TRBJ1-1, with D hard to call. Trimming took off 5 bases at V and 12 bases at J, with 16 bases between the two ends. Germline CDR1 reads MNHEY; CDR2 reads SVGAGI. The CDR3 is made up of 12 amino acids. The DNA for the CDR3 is TGTGCCAGCAGTCGCGGGGAATTAGGGACTTTCTTT. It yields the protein CASSRGELGTFF.

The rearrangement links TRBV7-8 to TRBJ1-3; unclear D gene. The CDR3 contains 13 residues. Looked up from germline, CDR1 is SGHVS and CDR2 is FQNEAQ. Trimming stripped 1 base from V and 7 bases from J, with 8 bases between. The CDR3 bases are TGTGCCAGCAGCTTAGTTGTCGGGAACACCATATATTTT. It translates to CASSLVVGNTIYF. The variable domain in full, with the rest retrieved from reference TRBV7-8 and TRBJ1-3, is GAGVSQSPRYKVAKRGQDVALRCDPISGHVSLFWYQQALGQGPEFLTYFQNEAQLDKSGLPSDRFFAERPEGSVSTLKIQRTQQEDSAVYLCASSLVVGNTIYFGEGSWLTVV.

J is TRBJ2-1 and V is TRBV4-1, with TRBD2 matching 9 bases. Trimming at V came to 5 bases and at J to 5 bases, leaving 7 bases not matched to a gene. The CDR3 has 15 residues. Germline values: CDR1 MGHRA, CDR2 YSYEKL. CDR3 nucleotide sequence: TGCGCCAGCAGCACCCTAGCGGGACTCAACAATGAGCAGTTCTTC. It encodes CASSTLAGLNNEQFF.

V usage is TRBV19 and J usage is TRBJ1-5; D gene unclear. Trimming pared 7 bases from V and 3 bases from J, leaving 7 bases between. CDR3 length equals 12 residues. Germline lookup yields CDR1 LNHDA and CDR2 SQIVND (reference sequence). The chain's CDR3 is CASNTNNQPQHF. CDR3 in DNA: TGTGCCAGTAATACTAACAATCAGCCCCAGCATTTT.

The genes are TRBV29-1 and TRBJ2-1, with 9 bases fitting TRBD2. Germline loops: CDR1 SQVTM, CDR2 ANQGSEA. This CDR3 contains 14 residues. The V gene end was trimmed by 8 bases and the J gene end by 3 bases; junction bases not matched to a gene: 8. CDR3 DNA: TGCAGCTGTGGTCTAGCGGGAATCTACAATGAGCAGTTCTTC. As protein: CSCGLAGIYNEQFF.

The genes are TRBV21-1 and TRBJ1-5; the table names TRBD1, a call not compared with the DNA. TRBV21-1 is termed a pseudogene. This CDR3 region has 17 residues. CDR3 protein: CASWRDRKQPSRRPQHF. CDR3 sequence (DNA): TGTGCCAGCTGGCGGGACAGAAAACAACCCAGCCGGAGGCCCCAGCATTTT.

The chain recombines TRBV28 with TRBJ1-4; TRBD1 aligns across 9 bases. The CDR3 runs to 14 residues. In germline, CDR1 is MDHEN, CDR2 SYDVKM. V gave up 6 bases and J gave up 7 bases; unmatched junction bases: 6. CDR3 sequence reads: CASRPTGGSEKLFF. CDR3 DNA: TGTGCCAGCAGGCCGACAGGGGGAAGTGAAAAACTGTTTTTT.

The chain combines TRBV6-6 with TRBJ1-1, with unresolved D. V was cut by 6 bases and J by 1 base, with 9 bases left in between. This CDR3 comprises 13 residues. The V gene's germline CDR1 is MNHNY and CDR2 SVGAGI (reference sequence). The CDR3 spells CASRYARNTEAFF. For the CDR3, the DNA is TGTGCCAGCAGGTACGCGAGGAACACTGAAGCTTTCTTT.

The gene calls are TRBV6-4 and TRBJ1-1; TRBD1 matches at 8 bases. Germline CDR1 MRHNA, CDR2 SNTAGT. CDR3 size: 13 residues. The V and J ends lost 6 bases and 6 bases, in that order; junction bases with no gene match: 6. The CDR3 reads CASSIDRGAEAFF. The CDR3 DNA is TGTGCCAGCAGCATTGACAGGGGCGCTGAAGCTTTCTTT.

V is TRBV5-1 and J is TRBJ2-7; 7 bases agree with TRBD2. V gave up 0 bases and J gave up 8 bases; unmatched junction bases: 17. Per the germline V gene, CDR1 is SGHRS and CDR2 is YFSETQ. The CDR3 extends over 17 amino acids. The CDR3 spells CASSLAPGNSGPGKQYF. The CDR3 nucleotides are TGCGCCAGCAGCTTGGCCCCGGGGAATAGCGGGCCCGGGAAGCAGTACTTC.

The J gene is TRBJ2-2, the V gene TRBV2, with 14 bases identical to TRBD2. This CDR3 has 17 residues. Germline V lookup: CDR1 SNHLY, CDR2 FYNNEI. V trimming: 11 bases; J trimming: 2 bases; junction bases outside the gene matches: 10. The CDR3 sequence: CAVPPGLAGANTGELFF. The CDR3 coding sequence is TGTGCCGTCCCCCCGGGACTAGCGGGGGCTAACACCGGGGAGCTGTTTTTT.

The CDR3 reads CASISWRNTDTQYF. The CDR3 region has the DNA TGTGCCAGCATAAGTTGGAGAAACACAGATACGCAGTATTTT. The V gene is TRBV28, the J gene TRBJ2-3; D is unclear. From germline, CDR1 is MDHEN and CDR2 SYDVKM. The CDR3 has 14 residues. The germline V and J ends were trimmed by 7 bases and 2 bases, with 13 bases remaining between them.